Detailed here is one T cell receptor beta chain. Its antigen is undetermined. In preparing the TRB cDNA libraries, 5' RACE with UMI labels was used. TCRdb re-analyzed the 5' RACE reads; it lists each CDR3 protein once, without DNA. The sample features some 130,000 distinct CDR3 sequences, with about 0.62% in its top ten. The data were taken from a study of CXCR3-negative and CXCR3-positive naive CD8 T cells. Study details: About 135 million TRB reads in total, about 1.5 +/- 0.3 million per library. Whole-study results and caveats: CXCR3-positive naive cells carried more hydrophobic TRB CDR3s than CXCR3-negative naive cells did.

The CDR3 is 14 residues long. CDR1 is SQVTM, CDR2 ANQGSEA, per germline. Investigators sorted each CD8+ T cell subset in triplicate, taking hundreds of thousands of cells each time. Among CD8+ T cells, naive ones were CD45RO-CCR7+CD27+CD95-. The chain has TRBV29-1 and TRBJ1-5. Sequencing was done on a sample of naive CXCR3+ CD8+ T cells from blood. Subset of the sample: CD45RO-CCR7+CD27+CD95- naive CD8+ T cells expressing CXCR3 (TNR3+). The receptor was derived from a human donor in good health. Some clones in this sample may be carry-over from other donors' samples. The chain's CDR3 is CSVEGGEDNQPQHF. Using reference TRBV29-1 and TRBJ1-5 for the parts outside the CDR3, the full variable domain is SAVISQKPSRDICQRGTSLTIQCQVDSQVTMMFWYRQQPGQSLTLIATANQGSEATYESGFVIDKFPISRPNLTFSTLTVSNMSPEDSSIYLCSVEGGEDNQPQHFGDGTRLSIL.